This T cell receptor beta chain appears in the sequencing data of a study of blood T cell repertoires in COVID-19. The protocol was immunoSEQ multiplex PCR, while the TCRdb copy is restricted to in-frame clones and leaves out a portion. Among 250,000 to 300,000 clones listed, roughly 88% were seen once. CDR1 and CDR2 from the germline V gene are SGHNT and YYREEE (reference sequence). The CDR3 totals 17 residues. V dropped 3 bases and J dropped 2; count of bases not matched to a gene: 11. This clone was counted once. This receptor was identified in a woman in her 50s who had recovered from COVID-19. The sequencing input was PBMCs or T cells enriched from blood (not recorded which). V gene TRBV5-4 combines with J gene TRBJ1-2; TRBD1 aligns across 9 bases. CDR3 in DNA: TGTGCCAGCAGCTCGCCGGTGGGACAGGGACCGAACTATGGCTACACCTTC. This encodes CASSSPVGQGPNYGYTF.